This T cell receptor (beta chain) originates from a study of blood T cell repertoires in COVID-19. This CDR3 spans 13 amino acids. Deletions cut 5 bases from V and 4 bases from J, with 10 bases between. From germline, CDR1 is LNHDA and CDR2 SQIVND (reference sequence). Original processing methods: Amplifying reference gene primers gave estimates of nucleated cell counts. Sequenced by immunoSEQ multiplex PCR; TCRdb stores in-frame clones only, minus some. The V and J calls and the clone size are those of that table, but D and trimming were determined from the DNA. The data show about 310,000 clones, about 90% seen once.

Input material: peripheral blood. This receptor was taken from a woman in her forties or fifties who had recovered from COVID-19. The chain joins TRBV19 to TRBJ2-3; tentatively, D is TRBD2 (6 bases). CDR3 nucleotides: TGTGCCAGTAGTTACCAGCGGGCAGATACGCAGTATTTT. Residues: CASSYQRADTQYF.